This T cell receptor (beta chain) was identified in a study of T cell repertoires in cytomegalovirus infection. Across the study: Used in the study were CMV epitopes, some recently identified and HLA-C-restricted, others well-studied and HLA-B-restricted. Matching HLA type, along with CMV infection, was indicated by public TCR beta signatures.

MiXCR, applied by TCRdb to the reads, yields one record per CDR3 protein. The sample shows some 480,000 distinct CDR3 sequences, around 30% of them seen only once. The CDR3 runs to 13 residues. The germline V gene encodes CDR1 MNHGY and CDR2 SAAAGT. With 2 bases removed from V and 3 bases from J, the gap between germline ends came to 6 bases. With regard to this clonotype: Its antigen remains unknown.

Overall study findings and caveats: Cumulative public TCR beta family frequency identified carriers of CMV plus the relevant HLA. Across the ex vivo response, the dominant clonotypes were HLA-C-restricted CMV-specific TCR beta clonotypes.

The V gene is TRBV6-8, the J gene TRBJ2-3; D unclear. This sequence originates from a human donor in good health (CMV status not recorded). Some clones in this sample may be carry-over from other donors' samples. Here the sequenced sample was cultured PBMCs, taken from culture after CMV antigen stimulation. CDR3 sequence reads: CASSYDPTDTQYF. The CDR3 nucleotides are TGTGCCAGCAGTTACGACCCTACAGATACGCAGTATTTT.